This TCR beta chain was observed in a study of cytomegalovirus exposure and HLA in healthy donors. The PCR contained 60 Vbeta and 13 Jbeta primers. Measured with immunoSEQ multiplex PCR; TCRdb has only the in-frame clones, and not every one. The table has 75,000 to 95,000 clones, 84% seen once. As regards this clone: The antigen is unknown.

Regarding the study as a whole: The study assumed roughly uniform donor sequencing depth for presence/absence analyses. HLA alleles showed associations with roughly 17,000 TCR beta sequences in a later analysis, at a 0.05 false discovery rate.

This sequence originates from a woman aged 18 to 35 in good health and CMV-seropositive. The sequencing input was PBMCs.

CDR3 amino acids: CASSSGRGIYEQYF. Here the CDR3 DNA reads TGTGCCAGCAGTTCGGGGCGGGGAATCTACGAGCAGTACTTC. The chain couples TRBV28 to TRBJ2-7, with a weak D call TRBD2 (6 bases). Germline-derived CDR1 and CDR2 are MDHEN and SYDVKM. The ends were cut back, 4 bases at V and 3 bases at J, with 13 bases in the middle. CDR3 length equals 14 residues.